This T cell receptor (beta chain) was sequenced during a study of cytomegalovirus exposure and HLA in healthy donors (dated by TCRdb to 2016 to 2017). For context, the study as a whole: An earlier analysis of approximately 550 of the donors reported about 250 Gb of sequence data and approximately 110 million unique TCR beta sequences from some 180 million T cells. Approximately 310 gigabases of sequencing data and around 80 million unique TCR sequences made up an early release that covered roughly 670 HLA-typed donors. Of the roughly 400 genotyped donors, approximately 83% fell in the genetic ancestry cluster associated with self-reported Caucasian donors. The study aimed to test whether signatures of past pathogen exposure could be identified by cataloging public T cell receptors. Using immunosequencing, the study profiled T cell repertoires from around 670 subjects and related those repertoires to cytomegalovirus serostatus. Along with the approximately 600-subject first cohort, a separate validation cohort of over a hundred different subjects was used. To predict cytomegalovirus infection status, the study combined high-throughput TCR immunosequencing, statistical association of individual TCRs with disease status, and machine learning. A later analysis re-examined previously published TCR beta repertoires from around 670 donors and added high-resolution HLA genotyping to investigate patterns of TCR occurrence. In the later analysis, no new phenotypic data were used to find candidate immune exposures; instead, reliance was placed on TCR beta sequences and their occurrence across donors. In an earlier analysis of over 550 of the donors, high-throughput TCR beta sequencing was used to judge whether each TCR beta V gene segment behaved as functional or pseudogenic. Donor age, sex, ethnicity and CMV serostatus were compiled together with the repertoire data. A later genetic analysis used genome-wide SNP genotypes for 398 of the 666 donors, treating that subset as a discovery cohort. Every repertoire in the discovery cohort had been generated on one and the same sequencing platform. Class I and class II HLA loci were covered by the typing at four-digit resolution. Typing coverage differed by locus: A, B, C, DRB1 and DQB1 were typed in roughly 620-630 donors, DQA1 in about 510, DPA1 in approximately 610, and DPB1 in roughly 470. Because of strong linkage in the cohort, roughly five DR-DQ haplotypes were treated as single units for association and clustering. On average, around 240,000 unique TCR beta nucleotide sequences were sequenced per donor among a few hundred genotyped donors of the cohort, with approximately 18% of those sequences being non-productive.

General study outcomes and caveats: A few of the identified cytomegalovirus-associated TCR beta chains were confirmed in vitro to be specific for cytomegalovirus antigens. Linkage disequilibrium might explain the correlated functional status among segregating V segments, but an unknown experimental factor could not be excluded. The earlier analysis of fewer than 750 of the donors excluded roughly 17 rarely observed V segments, including chromosome 9 orphons, because counts were too low. According to a later analysis, most CMV-associated TCR beta chains appeared to be HLA-restricted, and the HLA associations seemed to be driven largely by CMV exposure. Several of the top co-occurrence clusters appeared to be linked to parvovirus B19, influenza, CMV and Epstein-Barr virus, according to a later analysis. In this cohort, only TCR beta chains were sequenced, and detectable features were limited by the absence of alpha or paired-chain data. In the study, approximately 150 TCR beta chains were listed as associated with cytomegalovirus. According to the authors, the approach could potentially be generalized to other disease states and immunological phenotypes. Assigning TCR associations to individual alleles was difficult when HLA alleles, especially DR and DQ, strongly co-occurred. A later analysis found that HLA-associated TCR beta chains were more clonally expanded and had lower generation probabilities than equally common non-associated chains. A later analysis associated about 17,000 TCR beta sequences with specific HLA alleles at a false discovery rate of 0.05. Across donors, most TCR sequences were observed very rarely, whereas some public TCRs were present in many individuals. A group of highly shared sequence variants was considered likely to be a technical artifact of the sequencing pipeline. HLA typing was unavailable for some donors at each locus, so association tests used only the typed subset. V-gene and J-gene trimming of TCR beta chains was associated with a missense DCLRE1C variant in a later genetic analysis, and the association was replicated in an independent cohort. The 87-base-pair reads could not distinguish some IMGT-functional V segments, including TRBV6-2 and TRBV6-3, so those segments were excluded. A further reported finding was that TCR beta sequences accurately predicted the HLA-A and HLA-B alleles for most subjects in the first cohort. The only immune exposure information available for the cohort was CMV serostatus. In a later analysis, TCR association rates were found to vary across HLA loci, with the most associated TCRs seen for DRB1 alleles and the fewest for HLA-C alleles. Presence/absence analyses assumed roughly uniform sequencing depth across donors, an assumption that may not hold. According to a later genetic analysis, donors in an Asian-associated ancestry cluster had fewer N-insertions in productive TCRs than the approximately 700-donor mean. An earlier analysis of approximately 530 of the donors showed that most TCR beta V segments appeared in productive rearrangements either about 87% or about 30% of the time, which broadly matched IMGT annotations. The classifier was reported to diagnose cytomegalovirus status with high specificity and sensitivity in both the original and validation cohorts.

The receptor library was made with the immunoSEQ multiplex PCR assay. The multiplex PCR relied on a mix of 60 forward primers for TCR Vbeta segments and 13 reverse primers for TCR Jbeta segments. The CDR3 region of rearranged TCR beta genes was amplified from genomic DNA by a multiplex PCR assay. The Illumina HiSeq System was used to sequence the amplified TCR beta libraries as 87-base-pair reads. In the original analysis: Across the 700 or so repertoires, a later analysis counted 78 million or so unique TCR beta chains, roughly 11 million of which were shared by at least two donors. To remove PCR and sequencing errors, raw reads were error-corrected and collapsed into unique sequences using a nearest-neighbor algorithm that merged closely related sequences. V, D and J gene segments were assigned by aligning CDR3 sequences to IMGT reference sequences. For a sequence to be retained, a match of at least six nucleotides was required to both a V gene segment and a J gene segment. A rearrangement counted as productive if the CDR3 had no stop codons and remained in frame with V and J, and every other rearrangement counted as non-productive. Following IMGT convention, CDR3 was defined as the stretch from the second conserved V-encoded cysteine up to the conserved J-encoded phenylalanine. The earlier analysis of about 590 of the donors excluded sequences that lacked an unambiguous match to a single V gene segment. An earlier analysis of a few hundred of the donors called V segments functional above 56.7% productive rearrangements and segregating when the between-donor standard deviation exceeded 5%. A statistical classification framework was built for diagnosing cytomegalovirus status from the catalog of TCR beta chain sequences. In a later analysis, TCR nucleotide sequences were compared against IMGT/GENE-DB human TR gene sequences so that V and J genes could be assigned. A later analysis assigned CDR3 sequences and most-parsimonious VDJ recombination scenarios with the TCRdist pipeline. A later analysis defined each TCR beta chain by its CDR3 amino acid sequence plus V-gene family, and excluded reads lacking a unique V-gene family. In a later analysis, 450 to 600 highly shared, low-generation-probability nucleotide sequences were removed to address suspected cross-contamination and a sequencing artifact. A later analysis calculated a clonal expansion index for each public chain from normalized within-repertoire ranks of inferred template counts. A later analysis computed generation probabilities with a VDJ recombination model fitted to out-of-frame rearrangements, and checked the results against IGoR. Hypergeometric tests were used in a later analysis to score TCR-TCR, TCR-HLA and TCR-CMV co-occurrence, with a repertoire-size bias correction applied to the TCR pairs. In a later analysis, false discovery rates were estimated by permuting HLA or CMV assignments 20 times. A later analysis grouped co-occurring TCRs with DBSCAN, adding TCRdist sequence similarity when clustering within HLA-allele-positive subsets. Co-occurrence clustering excluded repertoires with fewer than 30,000 or more than 120,000 public chains, plus five with anomalous nucleotide sharing. Held by TCRdb, this immuneACCESS table contains in-frame sequences only and omits some clones. Under half of the omission traces to an unresolved V gene where checked; the cause of the rest is unknown. V, J and clone size were drawn from that table, and D and trimming were deduced from the DNA. This sample lists about 82,000 clones; roughly 80% were detected once. In total, the top ten clones hold over 3% of the sample.

The cohort was made up of under 800 healthy bone marrow donors. At the time of sampling, all cohort members were nominally healthy, though unrecorded immune exposures were likely present. The donor tested CMV seronegative and was one of the 352 seronegative cohort members. A peripheral blood sample was collected from each donor, and TCR beta sequencing was performed on peripheral blood mononuclear cells. Genomic DNA was extracted from the blood cell samples with the Qiagen DNeasy Blood Extraction Kit. Notes on this clone: There is no known antigen for this receptor. No base qualities exist here, and no much larger clone lies one base off it.

From its cysteine to its phenylalanine, the CDR3 spans 10 amino acids. Left in the record is the CDR3 DNA by itself, 30 bases read in frame from the first base. CDR1 and CDR2 were assigned from the germline V gene (reference sequence) as GTSNPN and SVGIG. The trim is 6 bases for V and 9 bases for J, with a gap of 9 bases between the germline ends. This clonotype originated in a man aged 50-59 years in good health and CMV-seronegative. The material sequenced was PBMCs. The rearranged chain carries TRBV30 and TRBJ2-1; TRBD2 is possibly the D segment (6 matching bases). This receptor has the CDR3 CACPGGEQFF. In nucleotide form, the sequence is TGTGCCTGTCCCGGGGGTGAGCAGTTCTTC. Extended through the reference TRBV30 and TRBJ2-1 proteins, this CDR3 yields the full variable domain: SQTIHQWPATLVQPVGSPLSLECTVEGTSNPNLYWYRQAAGRGLQLLFYSVGIGQISSEVPQNLSASRPQDRQFILSSKKLLLSDSGFYLCACPGGEQFFGPGTRLTVL.